This T cell receptor beta chain comes out of a study of blood T cell repertoires in COVID-19. This clone was counted only a few times. The CDR3 is 14 amino acids. CDR1 is ENHRY, CDR2 SYGVKD, per germline. Between the trimmed V and J ends, which lost 0 bases and 8 bases, there was a span of 11 bases. As processed by the authors: Estimation of nucleated cell counts was performed using reference gene primer amplification. Profiled with immunoSEQ multiplex PCR; TCRdb holds only in-frame clones, not every one. The V and J calls and clone size come from that table; D and trimming were worked out from the DNA. The sample carries some 380,000 clones, more than 70% recorded once.

This chain joins TRBV10-3 and TRBJ1-5; D is uncertain. The sequencing sample was made of PBMCs or T cells enriched from blood (not recorded which). The receptor comes from a young man who had recovered from COVID-19. CDR3 sequence reads: CAISESIGIEPQHF. Here the CDR3 DNA reads TGTGCCATCAGTGAGTCGATCGGGATAGAGCCCCAGCATTTT.